The rows below give T cell receptor beta chains drawn from one sample of a study of beta chain features in type 1 diabetes. TCRdb keeps only in-frame clones here, not all; method: immunoSEQ multiplex PCR. The sample contains hundreds of thousands of clones, around 15% of which appear only once. Material: naive CD4+ T cells from blood. The source of these receptors is a man aged 18 to 30 in good health. Each CDR3 is given with its conserved first and last residue. D genes are given only for firm matches. Clone size is given for some rows only: seen once, a few or many times, or a class if the clone is expanded.

clone_size	d_call	v_call	j_call	cdr3_nt	cdr3_aa
-	TRBD1	TRBV28	TRBJ2-1	TGTGCCAGCAGTTTACCGGGACAGGGTGGAAATGAGCAGTTCTTC	CASSLPGQGGNEQFF
-	-	TRBV4-1	TRBJ1-2	TGCGCCTTTTCCTTCTTGCCCGGAATTAGTCATGGCTACACCTTC	CAFSFLPGISHGYTF
few	-	TRBV29-1	TRBJ1-3	TGCAGCGTTGCCTTCGGGGCGAATACTGGAAACACCATATATTTT	CSVAFGANTGNTIYF
-	TRBD1	TRBV6-5	TRBJ1-2	TGTGCCAGCAGCCTACAGGGGCCGTTCTATGGCTACACCTTC	CASSLQGPFYGYTF
-	-	TRBV5-4	TRBJ2-3	TGTGCCAGCAGCTCTGTCGGCACAGATACGCAGTATTTT	CASSSVGTDTQYF
-	-	TRBV27	TRBJ2-5	TGTGCCAGCAGTTCAGGGAACCAAGAGACCCAGTACTTC	CASSSGNQETQYF
-	-	TRBV10-3	TRBJ2-5	TGTGCCACCAAGACCCCGGCGGCCCAAGAGACCCAGTACTTC	CATKTPAAQETQYF
-	-	TRBV7-2	TRBJ1-1	TGTGCCAGCAGCTTAGTGAACACTGAAGCTTTCTTT	CASSLVNTEAFF
-	TRBD1	TRBV5-6	TRBJ2-5	TGTGCCAGCAGCTGGGACAGGGTGGAGACCCAGTACTTC	CASSWDRVETQYF
-	-	TRBV5-1	TRBJ2-3	TGCGCCAGCAGCAACGACAGAGAAAGAACAGATACGCAGTATTTT	CASSNDRERTDTQYF
-	-	TRBV6-5	TRBJ1-6	TGTGCCAGCAACGGACGAGGGGATAATTCACCCCTCCACTTT	CASNGRGDNSPLHF
few	-	TRBV12-5	TRBJ2-1	-	CASGLVLKSSGREAQSSYNEQFF
-	-	TRBV7-3	TRBJ2-3	TGTGCCAGCAGCGGGGCGCGGGGACCCACAGATACGCAGTATTTT	CASSGARGPTDTQYF
few	-	TRBV9	TRBJ1-2	TGTGCCAGCAACACCTTCGGAACTAACTATGGCTACACCTTC	CASNTFGTNYGYTF
few	TRBD1	TRBV29-1	TRBJ2-2	TGCAGCGCATCCGGGACAGCGAACACCGGGGAGCTGTTTTTT	CSASGTANTGELFF
-	-	TRBV4-2	TRBJ1-5	TGTGCCAGCAGCCCCCGCAGGGACTCCGATCAGCCCCAGCATTTT	CASSPRRDSDQPQHF
-	-	TRBV6-4	TRBJ1-5	TGTGCCAGCAGTGCGAACAGAAATCAGCCCCAGCATTTT	CASSANRNQPQHF
-	TRBD2	TRBV27	TRBJ2-7	TGTGCCAGCAGTTCAATCCGGACTAGCGGGAGCTACGAGCAGTACTTC	CASSSIRTSGSYEQYF
-	-	TRBV13	TRBJ2-6	TGTGCCAGCAGCGGTGGTTTCTTCAGGGCTCGCTCTGGGGCCAACGTCCTGACTTTC	CASSGGFFRARSGANVLTF
-	-	TRBV4-1	TRBJ1-3	TGCGCCAGCAGCGGGCATAGACAGGCGGGAGGAAACACCATATATTTT	CASSGHRQAGGNTIYF
-	-	TRBV15	TRBJ2-7	TGTGCCACCAGCAAAGGGCTGTACGAGCAGTACTTC	CATSKGLYEQYF
-	-	TRBV18	TRBJ2-5	TGTGCCAGCTCCCAACTAGCACGTGGGGGCTTCCAAGAGACCCAGTACTTC	CASSQLARGGFQETQYF
-	TRBD1	TRBV2	TRBJ1-1	TGTGCCAGCAGCTCGGACAGGGGGGGGAACACTGAAGCTTTCTTT	CASSSDRGGNTEAFF
-	TRBD2	TRBV25-1	TRBJ2-7	TGTGCCAGCACCCCCCCGGGACTAGCGGGAGGCGAGCAGTACTTC	CASTPPGLAGGEQYF
few	TRBD2	TRBV25-1	TRBJ2-3	TGTGCCAGCAGTTCAGTTGCGGGAGAGGTGCCAGATACGCAGTATTTT	CASSSVAGEVPDTQYF
-	TRBD2	TRBV5-1	TRBJ2-5	TGCGCCAGCAGCGGGGGCCGACTAGCGGAAGAGACCCAGTACTTC	CASSGGRLAEETQYF